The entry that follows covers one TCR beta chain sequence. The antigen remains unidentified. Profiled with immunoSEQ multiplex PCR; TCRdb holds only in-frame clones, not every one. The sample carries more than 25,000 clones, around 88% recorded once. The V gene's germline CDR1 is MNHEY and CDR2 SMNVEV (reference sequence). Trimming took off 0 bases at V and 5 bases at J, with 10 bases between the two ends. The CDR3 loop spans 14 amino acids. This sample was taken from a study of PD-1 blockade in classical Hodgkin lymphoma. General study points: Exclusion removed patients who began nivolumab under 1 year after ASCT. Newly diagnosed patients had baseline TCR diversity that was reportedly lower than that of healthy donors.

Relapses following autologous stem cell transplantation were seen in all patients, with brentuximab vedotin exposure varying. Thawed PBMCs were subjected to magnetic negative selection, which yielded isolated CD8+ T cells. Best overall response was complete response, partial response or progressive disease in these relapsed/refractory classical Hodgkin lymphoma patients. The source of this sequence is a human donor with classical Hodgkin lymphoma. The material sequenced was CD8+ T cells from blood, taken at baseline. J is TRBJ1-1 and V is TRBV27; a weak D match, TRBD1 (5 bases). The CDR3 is CASSLSRRGTEAFF. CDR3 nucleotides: TGTGCCAGCAGTTTATCCCGCCGGGGGACTGAAGCTTTCTTT.